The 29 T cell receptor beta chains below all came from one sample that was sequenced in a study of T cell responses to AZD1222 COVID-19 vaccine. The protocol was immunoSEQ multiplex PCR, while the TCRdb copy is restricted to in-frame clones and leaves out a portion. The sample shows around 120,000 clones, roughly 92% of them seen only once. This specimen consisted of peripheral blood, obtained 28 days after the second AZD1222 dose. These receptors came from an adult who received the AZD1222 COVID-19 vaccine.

CDR3 region: CASSEPGLNTEAFF. The CDR3 coding sequence is TGTGCCAGCAGTGAACCAGGACTGAACACTGAAGCTTTCTTT. The rearrangement links TRBV6-1 to TRBJ1-1; D unresolved. The CDR3 has 14 residues. Trimming cost V 2 bases and J 0 bases, with 7 bases left between them. Per germline, CDR1 MNHNS and CDR2 SASEGT.

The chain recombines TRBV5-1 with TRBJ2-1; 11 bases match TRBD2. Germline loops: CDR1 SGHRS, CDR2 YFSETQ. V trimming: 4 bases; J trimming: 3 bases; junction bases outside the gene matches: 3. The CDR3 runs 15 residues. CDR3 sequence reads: CASSLGLAGYNEQFF. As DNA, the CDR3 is TGCGCCAGCAGCCTTGGACTAGCGGGCTACAATGAGCAGTTCTTC.

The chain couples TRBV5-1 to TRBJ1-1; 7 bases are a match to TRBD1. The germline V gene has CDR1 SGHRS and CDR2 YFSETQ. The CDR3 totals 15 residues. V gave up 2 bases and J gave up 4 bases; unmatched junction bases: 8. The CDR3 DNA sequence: TGCGCCAGCAGCTTAATACAGGGGAGGGTCACTGAAGCTTTCTTT. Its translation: CASSLIQGRVTEAFF.

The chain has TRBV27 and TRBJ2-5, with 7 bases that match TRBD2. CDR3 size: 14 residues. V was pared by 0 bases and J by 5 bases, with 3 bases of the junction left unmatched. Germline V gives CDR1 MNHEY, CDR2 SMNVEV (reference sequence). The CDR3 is CASSLSGGGETQYF. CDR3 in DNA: TGTGCCAGCAGTTTATCGGGGGGAGGGGAGACCCAGTACTTC.

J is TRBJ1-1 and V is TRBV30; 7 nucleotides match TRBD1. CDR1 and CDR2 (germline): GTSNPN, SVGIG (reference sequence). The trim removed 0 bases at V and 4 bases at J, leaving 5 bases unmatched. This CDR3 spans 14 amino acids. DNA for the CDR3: TGTGCCTGGAGTGTACACTCAGGGGGCACTGAAGCTTTCTTT. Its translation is CAWSVHSGGTEAFF.

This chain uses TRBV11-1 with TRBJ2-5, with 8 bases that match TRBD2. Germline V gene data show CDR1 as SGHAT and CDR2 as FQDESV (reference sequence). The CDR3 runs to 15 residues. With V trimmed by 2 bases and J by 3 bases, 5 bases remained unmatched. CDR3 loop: CASSLPRGGEETQYF. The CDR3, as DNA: TGTGCCAGCAGCTTACCTCGGGGGGGGGAAGAGACCCAGTACTTC.

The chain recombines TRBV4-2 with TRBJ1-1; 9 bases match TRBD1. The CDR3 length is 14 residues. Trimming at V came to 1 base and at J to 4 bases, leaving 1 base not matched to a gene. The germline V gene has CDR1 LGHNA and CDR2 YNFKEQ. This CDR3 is CASSQGQGGTEAFF. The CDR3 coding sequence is TGTGCCAGCAGCCAAGGACAGGGGGGCACTGAAGCTTTCTTT.

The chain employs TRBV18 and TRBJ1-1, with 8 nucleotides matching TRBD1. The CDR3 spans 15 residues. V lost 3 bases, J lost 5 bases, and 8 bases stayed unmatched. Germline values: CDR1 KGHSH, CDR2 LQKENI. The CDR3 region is CASSPDQGAYTEAFF. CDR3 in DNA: TGTGCCAGCTCACCGGATCAGGGGGCATATACTGAAGCTTTCTTT.

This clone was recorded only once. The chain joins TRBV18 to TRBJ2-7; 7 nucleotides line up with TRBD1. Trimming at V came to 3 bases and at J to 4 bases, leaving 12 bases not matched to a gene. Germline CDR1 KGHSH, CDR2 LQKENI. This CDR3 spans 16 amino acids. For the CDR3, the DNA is TGTGCCAGCTCACCCCCCCGCTTAGGGGGCGCGTACGAGCAGTACTTC. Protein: CASSPPRLGGAYEQYF.

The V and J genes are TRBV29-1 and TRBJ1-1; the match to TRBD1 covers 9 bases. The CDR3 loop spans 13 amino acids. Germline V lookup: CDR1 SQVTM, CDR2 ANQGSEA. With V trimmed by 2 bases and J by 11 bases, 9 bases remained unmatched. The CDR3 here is CSVERQGDSPAFF. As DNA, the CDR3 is TGCAGCGTTGAACGACAGGGGGATTCTCCGGCTTTCTTT.

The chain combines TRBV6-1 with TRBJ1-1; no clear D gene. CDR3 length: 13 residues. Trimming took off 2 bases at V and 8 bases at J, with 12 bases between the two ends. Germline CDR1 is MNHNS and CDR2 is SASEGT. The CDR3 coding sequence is TGTGCCAGCAGTGAAAACGGTGGAAGGGAAGCTTTCTTT. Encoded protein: CASSENGGREAFF.

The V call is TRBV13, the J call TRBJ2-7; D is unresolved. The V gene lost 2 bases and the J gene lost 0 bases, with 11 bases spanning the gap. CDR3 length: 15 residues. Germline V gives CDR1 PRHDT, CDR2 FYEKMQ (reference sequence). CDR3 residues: CASSLLATSSYEQYF. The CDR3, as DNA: TGTGCCAGCAGCTTATTGGCGACAAGCTCCTACGAGCAGTACTTC. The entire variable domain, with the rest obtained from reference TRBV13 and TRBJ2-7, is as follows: AAGVIQSPRHLIKEKRETATLKCYPIPRHDTVYWYQQGPGQDPQFLISFYEKMQSDKGSIPDRFSAQQFSDYHSELNMSSLELGDSALYFCASSLLATSSYEQYFGPGTRLTVT.

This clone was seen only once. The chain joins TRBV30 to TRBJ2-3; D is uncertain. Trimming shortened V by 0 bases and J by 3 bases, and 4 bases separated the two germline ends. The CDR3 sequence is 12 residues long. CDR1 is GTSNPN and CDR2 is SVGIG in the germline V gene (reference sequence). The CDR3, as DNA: TGTGCCTGGAGTGTCCTAACAGATACGCAGTATTTT. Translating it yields CAWSVLTDTQYF.

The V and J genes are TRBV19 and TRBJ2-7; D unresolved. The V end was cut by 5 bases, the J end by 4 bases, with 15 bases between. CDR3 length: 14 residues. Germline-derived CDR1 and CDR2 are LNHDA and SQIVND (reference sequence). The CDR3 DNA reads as TGTGCCAGTAGTCCGATTGGTCCGAAGTACGAGCAGTACTTC. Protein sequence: CASSPIGPKYEQYF.

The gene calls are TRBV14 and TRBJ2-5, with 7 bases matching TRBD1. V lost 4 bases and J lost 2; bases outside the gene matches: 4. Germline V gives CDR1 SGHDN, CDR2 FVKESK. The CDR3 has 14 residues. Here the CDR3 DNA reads TGTGCCAGCAGCCTACACAGGGGACAAGAGACCCAGTACTTC. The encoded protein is CASSLHRGQETQYF.

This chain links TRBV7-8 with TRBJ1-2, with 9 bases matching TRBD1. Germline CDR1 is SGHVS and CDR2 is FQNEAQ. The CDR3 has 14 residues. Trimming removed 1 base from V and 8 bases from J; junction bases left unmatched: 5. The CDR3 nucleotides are TGTGCCAGCAGCTTAGATGGGACAGGGAGAGGCTACACCTTC. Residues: CASSLDGTGRGYTF.

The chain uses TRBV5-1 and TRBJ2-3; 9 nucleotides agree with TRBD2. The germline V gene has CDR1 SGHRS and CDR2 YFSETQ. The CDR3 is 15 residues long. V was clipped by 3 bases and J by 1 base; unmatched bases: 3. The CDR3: CASSSLAGRTDTQYF. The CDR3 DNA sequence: TGCGCCAGCAGCTCCCTAGCGGGACGCACAGATACGCAGTATTTT.

The CDR3 loop reads CASRYPSTDTQYF. CDR3 nucleotides: TGTGCCAGCAGATACCCATCCACAGATACGCAGTATTTT. The V call is TRBV6-2 or TRBV6-3, the J call TRBJ2-3; D remains ambiguous. The CDR3 contains 13 residues. Germline loops: CDR1 MNHEY, CDR2 SVGEGT. V lost 6 bases to trimming and J lost 2 bases, with 9 bases between them.

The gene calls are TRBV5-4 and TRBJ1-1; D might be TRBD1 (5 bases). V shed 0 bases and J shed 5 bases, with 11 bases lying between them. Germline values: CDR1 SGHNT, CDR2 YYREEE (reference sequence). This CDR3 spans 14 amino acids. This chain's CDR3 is CASSLGGGRTEAFF. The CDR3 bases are TGTGCCAGCAGCTTGGGCGGGGGTAGGACTGAAGCTTTCTTT. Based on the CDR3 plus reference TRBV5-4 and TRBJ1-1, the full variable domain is ETGVTQSPTHLIKTRGQQVTLRCSSQSGHNTVSWYQQALGQGPQFIFQYYREEENGRGNFPPRFSGLQFPNYSSELNVNALELDDSALYLCASSLGGGRTEAFFGQGTRLTVV.

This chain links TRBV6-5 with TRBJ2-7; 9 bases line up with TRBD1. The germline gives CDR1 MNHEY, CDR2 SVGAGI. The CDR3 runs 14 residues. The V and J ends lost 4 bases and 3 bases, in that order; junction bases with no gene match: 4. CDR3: CASSSRDRVYEQYF. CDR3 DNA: TGTGCCAGCAGTTCCCGGGACAGGGTCTACGAGCAGTACTTC.

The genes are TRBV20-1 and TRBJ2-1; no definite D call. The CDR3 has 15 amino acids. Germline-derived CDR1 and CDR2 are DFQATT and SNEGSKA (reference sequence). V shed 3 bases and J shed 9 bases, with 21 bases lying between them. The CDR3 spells CSASVFASNVGEQFF. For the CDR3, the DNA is TGCAGTGCTAGTGTGTTTGCTAGTAATGTGGGTGAGCAGTTCTTC.

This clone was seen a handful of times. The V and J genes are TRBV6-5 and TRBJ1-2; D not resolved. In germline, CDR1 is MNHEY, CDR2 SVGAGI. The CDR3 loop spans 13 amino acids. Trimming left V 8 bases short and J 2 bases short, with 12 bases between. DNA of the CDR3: TGTGCCAGCTACCCCAGTATAAACTATGGCTACACCTTC. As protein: CASYPSINYGYTF.

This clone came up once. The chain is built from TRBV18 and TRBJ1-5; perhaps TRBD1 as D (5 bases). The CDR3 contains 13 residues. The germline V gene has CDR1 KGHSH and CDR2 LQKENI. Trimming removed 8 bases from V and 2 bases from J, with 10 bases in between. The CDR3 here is CASRGVGNQPQHF. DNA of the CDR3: TGTGCCAGCCGAGGGGTTGGCAATCAGCCCCAGCATTTT. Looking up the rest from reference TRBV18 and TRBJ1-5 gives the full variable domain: NAGVMQNPRHLVRRRGQEARLRCSPMKGHSHVYWYRQLPEEGLKFMVYLQKENIIDESGMPKERFSAEFPKEGPSILRIQQVVRGDSAAYFCASRGVGNQPQHFGDGTRLSIL.

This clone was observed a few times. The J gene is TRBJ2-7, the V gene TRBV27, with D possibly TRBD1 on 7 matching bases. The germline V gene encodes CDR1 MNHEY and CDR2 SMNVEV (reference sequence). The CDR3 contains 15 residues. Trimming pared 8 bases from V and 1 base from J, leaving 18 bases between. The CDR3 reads CASAYRGRGSYEQYF. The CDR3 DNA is TGTGCCAGCGCCTACAGGGGACGGGGGTCCTACGAGCAGTACTTC.

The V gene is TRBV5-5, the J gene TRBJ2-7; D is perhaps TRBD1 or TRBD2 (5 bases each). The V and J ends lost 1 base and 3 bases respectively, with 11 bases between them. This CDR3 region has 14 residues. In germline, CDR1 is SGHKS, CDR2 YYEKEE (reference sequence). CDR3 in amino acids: CASSLRDVSYEQYF. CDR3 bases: TGTGCCAGCAGCTTGCGGGACGTGAGCTACGAGCAGTACTTC. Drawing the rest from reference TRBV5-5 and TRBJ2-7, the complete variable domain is DAGVTQSPTHLIKTRGQQVTLRCSPISGHKSVSWYQQVLGQGPQFIFQYYEKEERGRGNFPDRFSARQFPNYSSELNVNALLLGDSALYLCASSLRDVSYEQYFGPGTRLTVT.

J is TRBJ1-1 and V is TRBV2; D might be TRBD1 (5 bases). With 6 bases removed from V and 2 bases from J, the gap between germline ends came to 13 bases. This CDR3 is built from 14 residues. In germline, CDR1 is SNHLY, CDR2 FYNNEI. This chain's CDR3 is CASRSRQFNTEAFF. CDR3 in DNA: TGTGCCAGCAGGTCCAGACAGTTTAACACTGAAGCTTTCTTT. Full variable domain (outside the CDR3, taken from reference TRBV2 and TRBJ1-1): EPEVTQTPSHQVTQMGQEVILRCVPISNHLYFYWYRQILGQKVEFLVSFYNNEISEKSEIFDDQFSVERPDGSNFTLKIRSTKLEDSAMYFCASRSRQFNTEAFFGQGTRLTVV.

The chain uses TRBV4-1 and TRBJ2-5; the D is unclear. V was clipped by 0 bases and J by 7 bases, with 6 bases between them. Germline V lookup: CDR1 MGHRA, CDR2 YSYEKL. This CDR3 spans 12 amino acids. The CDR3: CASSQDTRTQYF. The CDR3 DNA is TGCGCCAGCAGCCAAGATACGAGGACCCAGTACTTC.

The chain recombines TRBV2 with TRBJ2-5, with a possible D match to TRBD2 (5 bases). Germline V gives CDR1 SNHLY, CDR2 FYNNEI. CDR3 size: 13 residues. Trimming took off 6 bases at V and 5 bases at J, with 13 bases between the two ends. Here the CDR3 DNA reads TGTGCCAGCAGGGCTCTAGAGGGTGAGACCCAGTACTTC. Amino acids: CASRALEGETQYF.

This CDR3 reads CASSLRLDQPQHF. CDR3 sequence (DNA): TGTGCCAGCAGTTTGAGGTTGGATCAGCCCCAGCATTTT. The chain uses TRBV6-5 and TRBJ1-5; D unresolved. V was cut by 4 bases and J by 5 bases, with 9 bases left in between. The CDR3 sequence is 13 residues long. Looked up from germline, CDR1 is MNHEY and CDR2 is SVGAGI.